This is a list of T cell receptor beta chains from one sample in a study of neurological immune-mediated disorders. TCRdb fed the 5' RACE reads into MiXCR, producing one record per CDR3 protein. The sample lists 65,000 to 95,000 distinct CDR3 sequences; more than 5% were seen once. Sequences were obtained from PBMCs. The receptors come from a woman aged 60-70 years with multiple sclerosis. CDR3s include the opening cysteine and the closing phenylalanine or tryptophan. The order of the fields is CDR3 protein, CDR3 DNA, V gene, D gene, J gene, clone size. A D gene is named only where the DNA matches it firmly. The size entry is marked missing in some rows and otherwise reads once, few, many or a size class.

CASRHPPGQGFEETQYF	TGTGCCAGCAGACACCCGCCGGGACAGGGGTTCGAAGAGACCCAGTACTTC	TRBV28	TRBD1	TRBJ2-5	many
CASSLGGNNYGYTF	TGTGCCAGCAGCTTGGGCGGGAATAACTATGGCTACACCTTC	TRBV11-2	-	TRBJ1-2	many
CASRGVGKGGETQYF	TGTGCCAGCAGAGGGGTGGGAAAGGGTGGAGAGACCCAGTACTTC	TRBV7-2	-	TRBJ2-5	many
CSARDPARDSVNTEAFF	TGCAGTGCTAGAGATCCGGCCCGGGACTCAGTGAACACTGAAGCTTTCTTT	TRBV20-1	-	TRBJ1-1	many
CASSARQGAYEQYF	TGTGCCAGCAGTGCGCGACAGGGGGCCTACGAGCAGTACTTC	TRBV12-3/TRBV12-4	TRBD1	TRBJ2-7	many
CASSLDGRGREQYF	TGCGCCAGCAGCTTGGACGGGCGGGGACGGGAGCAGTACTTC	TRBV5-1	-	TRBJ2-7	many
CASSFGDNYEQYF	TGTGCCAGCAGCTTTGGGGACAACTACGAGCAGTACTTC	TRBV7-9	-	TRBJ2-7	many
CASSFRDGRVETQYF	TGCGCCAGCAGCTTCCGGGACGGACGGGTAGAGACCCAGTACTTC	TRBV5-1	-	TRBJ2-5	many
CASSQAGQNWGYTF	TGTGCCAGCAGCCAAGCGGGACAAAATTGGGGCTACACCTTC	TRBV3-1	-	TRBJ1-2	many
CSAGAQYF	TGCAGTGCTGGGGCCCAGTACTTC	TRBV20-1	-	TRBJ2-5	few
CSAGMDGNQETQYF	TGCAGTGCAGGCATGGACGGCAATCAAGAGACCCAGTACTTC	TRBV20-1	-	TRBJ2-5	many
CSVSDAVSVNEQFF	TGCAGCGTCTCTGACGCGGTATCCGTAAATGAGCAGTTCTTC	TRBV29-1	-	TRBJ2-1	-
CASSFPNQPQHF	TGTGCCAGCAGCTTTCCTAATCAGCCCCAGCATTTT	TRBV7-9	-	TRBJ1-5	many
CSARDWATPTGELFF	TGCAGTGCTAGAGATTGGGCGACTCCCACCGGGGAGCTGTTTTTT	TRBV20-1	-	TRBJ2-2	many
CASSLRQGGETQYF	TGTGCCAGCAGCCTCCGACAGGGTGGGGAGACCCAGTACTTC	TRBV7-9	TRBD1	TRBJ2-5	many
CASSSRPDTDTQYF	TGCGCCAGCAGCTCCCGACCGGACACAGATACGCAGTATTTT	TRBV5-1	-	TRBJ2-3	many
CSVEAKIAGGHNEQFF	TGCAGCGTTGAAGCGAAAATAGCGGGGGGCCACAATGAGCAGTTCTTC	TRBV29-1	TRBD2	TRBJ2-1	many
CASSYQDPWDTQYF	TGTGCCAGCAGTTACCAGGACCCCTGGGATACGCAGTATTTT	TRBV6-5	-	TRBJ2-3	many
CASSPEGASYEQYF	TGCGCCAGCAGCCCCGAAGGGGCGTCCTACGAGCAGTACTTC	TRBV5-1	-	TRBJ2-7	many
CASSFGDRAGYTF	TGTGCCAGCAGCTTCGGGGACAGGGCTGGCTACACCTTC	TRBV7-6	TRBD1	TRBJ1-2	many
CASSLQGAGTEAFF	TGTGCCAGCAGTCTCCAGGGGGCTGGGACTGAAGCTTTCTTT	TRBV12-3/TRBV12-4	TRBD1	TRBJ1-1	many
CASRFHGTDTQYF	TGCGCCAGCAGGTTCCACGGGACAGATACGCAGTATTTT	TRBV5-1	-	TRBJ2-3	many
CASLTGGSADTQYF	TGTGCCAGCCTGACAGGGGGCTCGGCAGATACGCAGTATTTT	TRBV5-5	TRBD1	TRBJ2-3	many
CSAATGTSGTRSYNEQFF	TGCAGTGCTGCAACCGGGACTAGCGGGACCCGCTCCTACAATGAGCAGTTCTTC	TRBV20-1	TRBD2	TRBJ2-1	many
CASSTYTDEQFF	TGTGCCAGCAGCACTTACACGGACGAGCAGTTCTTC	TRBV7-2	-	TRBJ2-1	many
CASSYERGSTDTQYF	TGTGCCAGCAGCTACGAGCGGGGGAGCACAGATACGCAGTATTTT	TRBV7-2	TRBD2	TRBJ2-3	many
CASSQNQGERRWTGELFF	TGCGCCAGCAGCCAAAACCAGGGGGAGCGGAGGTGGACCGGGGAGCTGTTTTTT	TRBV5-1	TRBD1	TRBJ2-2	many
CASSQDSGGLSYEQYF	TGTGCCAGCAGCCAAGATTCGGGGGGGCTATCCTACGAGCAGTACTTC	TRBV3-1	TRBD2	TRBJ2-7	-
CASSPPGQGGGYTF	TGTGCCAGCTCACCTCCGGGACAGGGAGGTGGCTACACCTTC	TRBV18	TRBD1	TRBJ1-2	once
CASSDFEADTQYF	TGTGCCAGCAGTGACTTCGAGGCAGATACGCAGTATTTT	TRBV6-4	-	TRBJ2-3	many
CASSLWMNNEQFF	TGCGCCAGCAGCTTGTGGATGAACAATGAGCAGTTCTTC	TRBV5-1	-	TRBJ2-1	many
CSARDRQDYEQYF	TGCAGTGCTAGAGATAGACAGGACTACGAGCAGTACTTC	TRBV20-1	-	TRBJ2-7	many
CASRLWGAETQYF	TGTGCCAGCAGATTATGGGGCGCAGAGACCCAGTACTTC	TRBV12-3/TRBV12-4	-	TRBJ2-5	many
CASSFIPSGVGEQYF	TGTGCCAGCAGTTTTATCCCTAGCGGGGTCGGCGAGCAGTACTTC	TRBV28	TRBD2	TRBJ2-7	many
CASQGGGSQNEKLFF	TGTGCCAGCCAGGGGGGAGGCAGCCAAAATGAAAAACTGTTTTTT	TRBV12-3/TRBV12-4	TRBD1	TRBJ1-4	many
CASRDSGLYEQFF	TGTGCCAGCAGGGACAGCGGGTTGTATGAGCAGTTCTTC	TRBV6-5	-	TRBJ2-1	many
CASSPELATYNEQFF	TGCGCCAGCAGCCCCGAACTAGCCACCTACAATGAGCAGTTCTTC	TRBV5-1	-	TRBJ2-1	-
CASSLGTSVGEQFF	TGCGCCAGCAGCTTGGGGACTAGCGTCGGCGAGCAGTTCTTC	TRBV5-1	TRBD2	TRBJ2-1	many
CASSTRTGDYGYTF	TGCGCCAGCAGCACCCGAACAGGGGACTATGGCTACACCTTC	TRBV5-1	TRBD1	TRBJ1-2	many
CASSRGLLNEKLFF	TGTGCCAGCAGCCGGGGGCTACTCAATGAAAAACTGTTTTTT	TRBV7-2	-	TRBJ1-4	many
CASSLVPSTKNIQYF	TGCGCCAGCAGCTTGGTACCATCCACCAAAAACATTCAGTACTTC	TRBV5-1	-	TRBJ2-4	many
CASSPTGGEVDYGYTF	TGTGCCAGCAGCCCCACAGGGGGCGAGGTAGACTATGGCTACACCTTC	TRBV4-2	TRBD1	TRBJ1-2	many
CAIRDSGGENIQYF	TGTGCCATCAGAGATAGCGGGGGCGAAAACATTCAGTACTTC	TRBV10-3	TRBD2	TRBJ2-4	many
CASSHSGGAQETQYF	TGTGCCAGCAGCCATAGCGGGGGGGCCCAAGAGACCCAGTACTTC	TRBV7-9	TRBD2	TRBJ2-5	-
CARWPRLFF	TGTGCCAGATGGCCTCGTCTGTTTTTT	TRBV5-3	-	TRBJ2-2	-
CASSVDLELVEQYF	TGTGCCAGCAGCGTAGATCTGGAATTGGTCGAGCAGTACTTC	TRBV9	-	TRBJ2-7	many
CASRRRMNTEAFF	TGTGCCAGCAGGAGGCGGATGAACACTGAAGCTTTCTTT	TRBV11-2	-	TRBJ1-1	many
CASSQVRGANVLTF	TGTGCCAGCAGCCAGGTCCGAGGGGCCAACGTCCTGACTTTC	TRBV3-1	-	TRBJ2-6	many
CASGGKVAGGPNEQFF	TGTGCCAGCGGAGGGAAGGTAGCGGGGGGTCCCAATGAGCAGTTCTTC	TRBV6-6	TRBD2	TRBJ2-1	-